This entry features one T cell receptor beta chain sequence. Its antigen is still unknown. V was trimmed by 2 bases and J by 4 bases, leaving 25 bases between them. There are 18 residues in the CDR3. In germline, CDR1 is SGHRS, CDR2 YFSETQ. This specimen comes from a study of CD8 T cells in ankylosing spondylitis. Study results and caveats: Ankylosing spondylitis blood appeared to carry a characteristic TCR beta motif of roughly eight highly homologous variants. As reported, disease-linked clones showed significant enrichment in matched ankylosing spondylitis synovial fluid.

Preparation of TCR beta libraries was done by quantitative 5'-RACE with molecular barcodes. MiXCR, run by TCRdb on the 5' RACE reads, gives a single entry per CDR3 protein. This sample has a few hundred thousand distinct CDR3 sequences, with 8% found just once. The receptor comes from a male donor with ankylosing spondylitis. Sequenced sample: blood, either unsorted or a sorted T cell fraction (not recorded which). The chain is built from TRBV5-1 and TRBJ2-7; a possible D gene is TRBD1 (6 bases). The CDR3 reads CASSFVRTDPPTFYEQYF. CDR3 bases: TGCGCCAGCAGCTTTGTCAGGACAGACCCTCCAACATTTTACGAGCAGTACTTC.